A selection of T cell receptor beta chains follows, all from one sample in a study of OX40 agonist ivuxolimab in advanced cancers. This table comes from immunoSEQ multiplex PCR, and its TCRdb copy is limited to in-frame clones, with some not included. The table includes about 65,000 clones, around nine tenths detected once. Sequences were derived from CD4+ or CD8+ T cells sorted from blood, sampled in a trial of the OX40 agonist ivuxolimab. These receptor sequences come from an adult with an advanced solid tumor such as melanoma, head and neck, liver or kidney cancer. The CDR3 runs from the conserved cysteine through the conserved F or W. Fields, in order: clone size, V gene, J gene, D gene, CDR3 DNA, CDR3 protein. D genes are given only for firm matches. Expanded clones are given a class, and other clones once, few, many or no size at all.

>-|TRBV19|TRBJ1-6|-
TGTGCCAGTAGTATAGGGGGTGGCTCACCCCTCCACTTT
CASSIGGGSPLHF
>few|TRBV19|TRBJ1-3|TRBD1
TGTGCCAGACAGGGGGCGCCTGGAAACACCATATATTTT
CARQGAPGNTIYF
>once|TRBV13|TRBJ1-3|-
TGTGCCAGCAGCCAACAGGTGAACTCTGGAAACACCATATATTTT
CASSQQVNSGNTIYF
>-|TRBV27|TRBJ2-7|TRBD2
TGTGCCAGCATCGCTAGCGGGGGGGCCTTGGTCTACGAGCAGTACTTC
CASIASGGALVYEQYF
>-|TRBV6-1|TRBJ2-5|TRBD2
TGTGCCAGCAGTGAATCAAGACTAGCGGGGCAAGAGACCCAGTACTTC
CASSESRLAGQETQYF
>-|TRBV14|TRBJ1-1|-
TGTGCCAGCAGCCAAGATCTCGCGCCAGCTGGCATGGACACTGAAGCTTTCTTT
CASSQDLAPAGMDTEAFF
>-|TRBV12-5|TRBJ1-2|-
TGTGCTAGTGGTTTGGTAGATGGGCTCGCTAACTATGGCTACACCTTC
CASGLVDGLANYGYTF
>-|TRBV5-4|TRBJ2-7|TRBD2
TGTGCCAGCAGCTTTAGCGGGGGGGCCTACGAGCAGTACTTC
CASSFSGGAYEQYF
>-|TRBV5-5|TRBJ1-1|TRBD1
TGTGCCAGCAGCCAAGGGACAGGGACGGGCACTGAAGCTTTCTTT
CASSQGTGTGTEAFF
>-|TRBV7-6|TRBJ1-3|-
TGTGCCAGCAGCTTAGCGGGTTCCCCTCTCTCTGGAAACACCATATATTTT
CASSLAGSPLSGNTIYF
>-|TRBV18|TRBJ2-3|TRBD1
TGTGCCAGCTCACCCAATCTTGGGACAGCCCAAGATACGCAGTATTTT
CASSPNLGTAQDTQYF